The 22 T cell receptor beta chains reported below all come from one sample, sequenced in a study of T cell repertoires in cytomegalovirus infection. One entry per CDR3 protein results from TCRdb running MiXCR on the reads. The sample records approximately 500,000 distinct CDR3 sequences, about 15% being singletons. Sample: CD8+ T cells from PBMCs. Receptors originate from a human donor in good health (CMV status not recorded). Some clones in this sample may be carry-over from other donors' samples.

This clonotype was picked up many times. This rearrangement joins TRBV12-3 or TRBV12-4 to TRBJ2-4, with unresolved D. V lost 4 bases and J 0 bases, leaving 13 bases between the germline ends. The CDR3 totals 16 residues. CDR3 DNA: TGTGCCAGCAGTTCTCTCAACAGTGTAGCCAAAAACATTCAGTACTTC. Its protein product is CASSSLNSVAKNIQYF.

This clonotype occurred many times. The chain combines TRBV19 with TRBJ1-5; 8 nucleotides line up with TRBD1. The CDR3 extends over 17 amino acids. The germline gives CDR1 LNHDA, CDR2 SQIVND (reference sequence). V shed 1 base, J shed 5 bases, and the junction held 10 bases outside the gene matches. CDR3 sequence: CASSIGTGLRTDQPQHF. The CDR3 region has the DNA TGTGCCAGTAGTATAGGGACAGGGCTGCGAACGGATCAGCCCCAGCATTTT.

Worth noting for this clonotype: A much more abundant neighbour one base away suggests this may be a read error. The chain employs TRBV7-8 and TRBJ2-7; D may correspond to TRBD1 or TRBD2 (5 bases each). CDR1 SGHVS and CDR2 FQNEAQ come from the germline V gene. The CDR3 totals 16 residues. For the CDR3, the DNA is TGTACCAGCAGCTTCCTCAGTAGAGGGGCCTCCTACGAGCAGTACTTC. The encoded protein is CTSSFLSRGASYEQYF.

This clonotype has ten or more counts. The gene calls are TRBV11-2 and TRBJ2-2; D remains ambiguous. V was pared by 4 bases and J by 7 bases, with 13 bases between. The CDR3 has 14 residues. The germline V gene has CDR1 SGHAT and CDR2 FQNNGV. CDR3 residues: CASSSAEYDGELFF. The CDR3 DNA follows: TGTGCCAGCAGCTCCGCCGAGTACGACGGGGAGCTGTTTTTT.

This clonotype was observed many times. The chain links TRBV6-5 to TRBJ2-1; D uncertain. Germline V gives CDR1 MNHEY, CDR2 SVGAGI. The CDR3 consists of 13 residues. V dropped 8 bases and J dropped 0 bases, with 8 bases sitting between them. The CDR3: CASGPSSYNEQFF. The CDR3 nucleotides are TGTGCCAGCGGTCCCAGCTCCTACAATGAGCAGTTCTTC.

This clonotype turned up a few times. The chain is built from TRBV3-1 and TRBJ1-6, with 8 bases matching TRBD1. With V trimmed by 3 bases and J by 8 bases, 3 bases remained unmatched. This CDR3 comprises 14 residues. Germline V gives CDR1 LGHDT, CDR2 YNNKEL (reference sequence). This CDR3 is CASSQDRVDSPLHF. The DNA of the CDR3 is TGTGCCAGCAGCCAGGACAGGGTGGATTCACCCCTCCACTTT.

The sample holds a few counts of this clonotype. The gene calls are TRBV4-2 and TRBJ2-1; TRBD2 matches at 7 bases. V lost 3 bases to trimming and J lost 0 bases; unmatched junction nucleotides: 5. The CDR3 has 16 residues. Germline V lookup: CDR1 LGHNA, CDR2 YNFKEQ. Here the CDR3 DNA reads TGTGCCAGCAGCCAGATGCTAGCGGACTCCTACAATGAGCAGTTCTTC. Its translation: CASSQMLADSYNEQFF.

This clonotype was counted ten times or more. J is TRBJ1-1 and V is TRBV7-9; no firm D call. The V gene lost 8 bases and the J gene lost 1 base, with 5 bases spanning the gap. In germline, CDR1 is SEHNR, CDR2 FQNEAQ (reference sequence). The CDR3 is 11 amino acids. Here the CDR3 reads CASARNTEAFF. CDR3 DNA: TGTGCCAGCGCCCGGAACACTGAAGCTTTCTTT.

This clonotype appeared many times. The rearrangement uses TRBV4-1 and TRBJ2-7; D is possibly TRBD1 (6 bases). The CDR3 loop spans 17 amino acids. The germline CDR1 and CDR2 sequences are MGHRA and YSYEKL. V gave up 3 bases and J gave up 2 bases, with 20 bases separating them. In DNA, the CDR3 is TGCGCCAGCAGCCATCACCGCTCGGACAGAAGAACCTACGAGCAGTACTTC. Translation: CASSHHRSDRRTYEQYF.

CDR3 protein: CASSLSSGVHEQYF. Written as DNA, the CDR3 is TGTGCCAGCAGCTTGTCTAGCGGCGTCCACGAGCAGTACTTC. The V gene is TRBV5-6, the J gene TRBJ2-7, with 7 bases matching TRBD2. Unmatched junction bases numbered 6, after V lost 1 base and J lost 5 bases. The CDR3 sequence is 14 residues long. The V gene's germline CDR1 is SGHDT and CDR2 YYEEEE.

This clonotype was counted between two and nine times. The chain recombines TRBV30 with TRBJ2-3; D ambiguous. Trimming removed 5 bases at V and 5 bases at J, with 8 bases between. Germline-derived CDR1 and CDR2 are GTSNPN and SVGIG (reference sequence). The CDR3 runs to 11 residues. CDR3 coding DNA: TGTGCCTGGGCCTGGGGAGATACGCAGTATTTT. Protein sequence: CAWAWGDTQYF.

The chain is built from TRBV3-1 and TRBJ1-1, with D perhaps TRBD1 (5 bases). From germline, CDR1 is LGHDT and CDR2 YNNKEL (reference sequence). This CDR3 comprises 14 residues. The germline V and J ends were trimmed by 1 base and 0 bases, with 6 bases remaining between them. The CDR3 protein is CASSQGTMNTEAFF. Written as DNA, the CDR3 is TGTGCCAGCAGCCAAGGGACAATGAACACTGAAGCTTTCTTT.

This clonotype appeared many times. The J gene is TRBJ2-7, the V gene TRBV7-9, with D unclear. The CDR3 is made up of 13 amino acids. Looked up from germline, CDR1 is SEHNR and CDR2 is FQNEAQ (reference sequence). Deletions cut 7 bases from V and 3 bases from J, with 13 bases between. For the CDR3, the DNA is TGTGCCAGCACCTTCCTGGAGCACTACGAGCAGTACTTC. Its protein is CASTFLEHYEQYF.

The table lists this clonotype with a few counts. V and J are TRBV6-1 and TRBJ2-3; D not resolved. This CDR3 comprises 14 residues. The germline V gene encodes CDR1 MNHNS and CDR2 SASEGT. Trimming left V 2 bases short and J 0 bases short, with 6 bases between. As DNA, the CDR3 is TGTGCCAGCAGTGAAACTATGAGCACAGATACGCAGTATTTT. Protein sequence: CASSETMSTDTQYF.

The chain has TRBV4-2 and TRBJ1-1; D call uncertain. Deletions cut 6 bases from V and 0 bases from J, with 14 bases between. The CDR3 covers 15 residues. Germline V gene data show CDR1 as LGHNA and CDR2 as YNFKEQ. The chain's CDR3 is CASSENWSMNTEAFF. The CDR3 DNA reads as TGTGCCAGCAGTGAGAACTGGAGCATGAACACTGAAGCTTTCTTT.

The V gene is TRBV15, the J gene TRBJ2-1; TRBD2 aligns across 9 bases. CDR1 LNHNV and CDR2 YYDKDF come from the germline V gene (reference sequence). Losses at the gene ends were 5 bases for V and 5 bases for J; bases not matched to a gene: 10. The length of the CDR3 is 16 residues. The CDR3 coding sequence is TGTGCCACCAGCTTTCAGTTAGCGGGAGCTAACAATGAGCAGTTCTTC. Protein product: CATSFQLAGANNEQFF.

This clonotype was counted at least ten times. This rearrangement joins TRBV27 to TRBJ1-1, with D possibly being TRBD1 (5 bases). Germline V gene data show CDR1 as MNHEY and CDR2 as SMNVEV (reference sequence). The CDR3 is made up of 16 amino acids. V was cut by 3 bases and J by 6 bases, with 20 bases left in between. Written as DNA, the CDR3 is TGTGCCAGCAGTTTTACCCCCGGGGGAGGGCGGCCTGAAGCTTTCTTT. It encodes CASSFTPGGGRPEAFF.

This clonotype came up many times. This chain uses TRBV12-3 or TRBV12-4 with TRBJ1-2; TRBD1 agrees at 8 bases. The CDR3 extends over 16 amino acids. The junction had 11 bases not matched to a gene; V was cut back by 4 bases and J by 4 bases. CDR3 nucleotides: TGTGCCAGCAGTTCTACCCGACAGGGGAGTTCCTATGGCTACACCTTC. Protein sequence: CASSSTRQGSSYGYTF.

This clonotype was observed many times. This sequence joins TRBV25-1 and TRBJ1-6; tentatively, D is TRBD1 (5 bases). CDR1 is MGHDK and CDR2 is SYGVNS in the germline V gene. V dropped 6 bases and J dropped 7 bases, with 10 bases sitting between them. This CDR3 region has 13 residues. The CDR3 protein is CASRAGRNSPLHF. CDR3 nucleotide sequence: TGTGCCAGCAGGGCAGGGAGAAATTCACCCCTCCACTTT.

This clonotype has just a few counts. J is TRBJ1-1 and V is TRBV9, with a tentative D call TRBD1 (6 bases). V was trimmed by 6 bases and J by 6 bases, leaving 24 bases between them. Germline CDR1 and CDR2: SGDLS and YYNGEE. This CDR3 contains 16 residues. The CDR3 DNA reads as TGTGCCAGCATACCGGGGGCCGACCTTCGAAGCGCTGAAGCTTTCTTT. Its protein product is CASIPGADLRSAEAFF.

This clonotype was seen repeatedly, ten times or more. The rearrangement uses TRBV28 and TRBJ2-1, with 7 nucleotides matching TRBD2. Per the germline V gene, CDR1 is MDHEN and CDR2 is SYDVKM. The CDR3 contains 18 residues. V dropped 6 bases and J dropped 1; count of bases not matched to a gene: 15. The CDR3 region has the DNA TGTGCCAGCAGCCCCCTCGCGGGAGTGGGTCGGTCCTACAATGAGCAGTTCTTC. Its translation: CASSPLAGVGRSYNEQFF.

This clonotype was found many times. The V gene is TRBV27, the J gene TRBJ2-1, with a possible D match to TRBD2 (5 bases). The V gene's germline CDR1 is MNHEY and CDR2 SMNVEV (reference sequence). The CDR3 is 16 residues long. V dropped 0 bases and J dropped 2 bases, with 11 bases sitting between them. DNA for the CDR3: TGTGCCAGCAGTTTATCAAGCGGTAGCACCTACAATGAGCAGTTCTTC. This sequence encodes CASSLSSGSTYNEQFF.